The T cell receptor (beta chain) under discussion was sequenced for a study of blood T cells in healthy people across ages. Regarding the study as a whole: TCR beta diversity was tightly associated with the proportion of naive T cells. Roughly linear declines in TCR beta diversity per million T cells occurred with age. Diversity was higher, and naive CD4+ cells more numerous, in long-lived donors than in aged donors.

In this sample, this clonotype turned up a few times. The antigen is undetermined. Each donor had around 11 milliliters of peripheral blood drawn. Next came a second PCR, run for 7 to 11 cycles, which used a sample-barcoded 5' primer along with a J-beta primer mix. One entry per CDR3 protein, called by TCRdb with MiXCR from the 5' RACE reads. The sample has around 1,000,000 distinct CDR3 sequences; about two fifths are singletons. CDR1 and CDR2 (germline): MNHEY, SVGAGI. V was cut by 4 bases and J by 2 bases, with 26 bases left in between. The CDR3 spans 19 residues. The chain uses TRBV6-5 and TRBJ2-5, with D perhaps being TRBD1 or TRBD2 (5 bases each). The receptor's source is a man between 18 and 35 years old in good health. Sequences were obtained from blood. The CDR3 is CASSSSDDGAAFGQETQYF. The CDR3 nucleotides are TGTGCCAGCAGTTCCTCCGACGACGGGGCCGCCTTTGGGCAAGAGACCCAGTACTTC.